This T cell receptor beta chain is drawn from a study of T cells in Graves' hyperthyroidism and ophthalmopathy. Notes on the study in general: Most clonotypes that expanded in the thyroid above 0.001 also showed up in blood.

Germline V CDR1 and CDR2: SGHNT, YYREEE (reference sequence). The CDR3 runs 15 residues. The V gene end was trimmed by 0 bases and the J gene end by 2 bases; junction bases not matched to a gene: 2. For the diagnoses, clinical symptoms, serum thyroxine and TRAb, thyroid ultrasound and orbital computed tomography were used. The PBMCs were taken from approximately 11 ml of fresh peripheral blood. Details on this clonotype: Its specificity is not known.

RNA transcripts were the template for amplifying TCR beta CDR3 regions. HTBI primers drove first-round RT-PCR of the TCR CDR3. TCRdb processed the multiplex PCR reads anew with MiXCR; each CDR3 protein has one entry. The data contain about 600,000 distinct CDR3 sequences, 16% of them singletons. This chain connects TRBV5-4 to TRBJ2-7, with 10 nucleotides matching TRBD1. The sequencing input was blood. This TCR was recovered from a woman between 40 and 55 years old with Graves' ophthalmopathy. This CDR3 reads CASSLGGTGAYEQYF. CDR3 in DNA: TGTGCCAGCAGCTTGGGTGGGACAGGGGCCTACGAGCAGTACTTC.